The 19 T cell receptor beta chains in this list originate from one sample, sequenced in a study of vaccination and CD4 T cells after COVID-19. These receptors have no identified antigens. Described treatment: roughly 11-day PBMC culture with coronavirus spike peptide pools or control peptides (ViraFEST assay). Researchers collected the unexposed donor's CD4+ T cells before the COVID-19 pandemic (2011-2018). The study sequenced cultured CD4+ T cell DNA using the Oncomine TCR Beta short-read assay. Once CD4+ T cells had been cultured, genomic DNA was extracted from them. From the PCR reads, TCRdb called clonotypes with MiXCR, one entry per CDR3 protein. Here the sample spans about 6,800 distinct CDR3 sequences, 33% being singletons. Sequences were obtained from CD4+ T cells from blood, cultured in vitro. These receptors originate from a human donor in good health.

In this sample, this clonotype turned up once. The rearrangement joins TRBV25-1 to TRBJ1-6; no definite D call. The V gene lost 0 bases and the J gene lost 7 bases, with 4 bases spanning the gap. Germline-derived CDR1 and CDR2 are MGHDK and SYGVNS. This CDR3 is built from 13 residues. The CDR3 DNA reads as TGTGCCAGCAGTGAATATGGGAATTCACCCCTCCACTTT. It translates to CASSEYGNSPLHF.

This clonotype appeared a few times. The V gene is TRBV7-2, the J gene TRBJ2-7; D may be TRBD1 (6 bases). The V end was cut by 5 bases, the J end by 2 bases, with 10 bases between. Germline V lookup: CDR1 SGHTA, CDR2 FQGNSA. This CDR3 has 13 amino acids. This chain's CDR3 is CASSGGRPYEQYF. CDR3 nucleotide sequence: TGTGCCAGCAGCGGGGGCAGGCCCTACGAGCAGTACTTC.

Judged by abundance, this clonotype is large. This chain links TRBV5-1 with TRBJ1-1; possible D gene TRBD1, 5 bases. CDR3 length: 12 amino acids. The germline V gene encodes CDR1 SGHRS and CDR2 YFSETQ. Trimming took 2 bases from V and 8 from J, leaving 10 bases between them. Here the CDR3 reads CASSFDRQEAFF. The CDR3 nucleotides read TGCGCCAGCAGCTTTGACAGACAAGAAGCTTTCTTT. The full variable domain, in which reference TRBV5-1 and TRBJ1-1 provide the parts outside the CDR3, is KAGVTQTPRYLIKTRGQQVTLSCSPISGHRSVSWYQQTPGQGLQFLFEYFSETQRNKGNFPGRFSGRQFSNSRSEMNVSTLELGDSALYLCASSFDRQEAFFGQGTRLTVV.

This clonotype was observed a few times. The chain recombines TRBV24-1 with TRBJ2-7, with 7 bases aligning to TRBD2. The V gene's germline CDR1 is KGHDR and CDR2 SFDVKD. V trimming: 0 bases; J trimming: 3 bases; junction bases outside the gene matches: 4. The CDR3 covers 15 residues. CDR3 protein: CATSDLGSGGYEQYF. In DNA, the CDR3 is TGTGCCACCAGTGATTTGGGGTCGGGGGGCTACGAGCAGTACTTC.

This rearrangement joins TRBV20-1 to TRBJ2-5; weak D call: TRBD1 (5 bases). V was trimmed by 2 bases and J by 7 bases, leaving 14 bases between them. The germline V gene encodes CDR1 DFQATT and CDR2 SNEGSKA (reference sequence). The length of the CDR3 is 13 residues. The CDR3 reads CSARQQEFGTQYF. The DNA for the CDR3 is TGCAGTGCTAGACAACAGGAATTTGGGACCCAGTACTTC.

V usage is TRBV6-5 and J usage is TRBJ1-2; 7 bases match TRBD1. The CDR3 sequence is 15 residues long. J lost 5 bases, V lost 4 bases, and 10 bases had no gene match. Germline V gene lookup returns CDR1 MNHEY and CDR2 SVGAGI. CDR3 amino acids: CASSSIDREGYGYTF. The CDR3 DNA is TGTGCCAGCAGTTCCATTGACAGGGAAGGGTATGGCTACACCTTC.

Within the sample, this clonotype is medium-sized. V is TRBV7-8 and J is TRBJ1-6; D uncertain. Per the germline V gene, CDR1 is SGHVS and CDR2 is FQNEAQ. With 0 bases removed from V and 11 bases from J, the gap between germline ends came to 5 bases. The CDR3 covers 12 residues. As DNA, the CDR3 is TGTGCCAGCAGCTTAGCGTCCCCACCCCTCCACTTT. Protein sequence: CASSLASPPLHF.

This CDR3 is CASLAGNYEQYF. Here the CDR3 DNA reads TGTGCCAGCCTAGCGGGAAACTACGAGCAGTACTTC. The chain combines TRBV2 with TRBJ2-7; the match to TRBD2 covers 9 bases. Trimming removed 8 bases from V and 3 bases from J; junction bases left unmatched: 2. CDR1 and CDR2 (germline): SNHLY, FYNNEI. CDR3 length: 12 residues. Supplemented by reference TRBV2 and TRBJ2-7, the full variable domain reads EPEVTQTPSHQVTQMGQEVILRCVPISNHLYFYWYRQILGQKVEFLVSFYNNEISEKSEIFDDQFSVERPDGSNFTLKIRSTKLEDSAMYFCASLAGNYEQYFGPGTRLTVT.

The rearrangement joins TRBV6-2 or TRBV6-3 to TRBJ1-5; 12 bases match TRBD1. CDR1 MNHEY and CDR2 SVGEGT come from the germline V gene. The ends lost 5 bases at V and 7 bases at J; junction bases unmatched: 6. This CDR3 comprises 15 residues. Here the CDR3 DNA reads TGTGCCAGCAGTCAGGGACAGGGGGCGAAGCAGCCCCAGCATTTT. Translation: CASSQGQGAKQPQHF.

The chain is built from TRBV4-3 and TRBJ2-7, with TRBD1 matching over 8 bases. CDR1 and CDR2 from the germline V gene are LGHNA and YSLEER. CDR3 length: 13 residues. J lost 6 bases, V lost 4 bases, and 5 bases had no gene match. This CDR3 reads CASSPRTGREQYF. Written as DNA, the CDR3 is TGCGCCAGCAGCCCCCGGACAGGGCGCGAGCAGTACTTC.

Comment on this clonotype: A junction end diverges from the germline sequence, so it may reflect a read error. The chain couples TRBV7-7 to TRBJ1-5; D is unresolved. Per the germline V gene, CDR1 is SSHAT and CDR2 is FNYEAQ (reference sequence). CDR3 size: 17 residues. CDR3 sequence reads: CASSPFRRDMTNQPQHF. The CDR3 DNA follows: TGTGCTAGCAGCCCATTCCGGCGGGATATGACCAATCAGCCCCAGCATTTT.

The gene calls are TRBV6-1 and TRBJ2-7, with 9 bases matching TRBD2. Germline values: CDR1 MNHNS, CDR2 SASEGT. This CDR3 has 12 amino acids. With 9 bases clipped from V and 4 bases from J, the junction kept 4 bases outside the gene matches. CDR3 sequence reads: CASGSGSYEQYF. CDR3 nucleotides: TGTGCCAGTGGTAGCGGGAGTTACGAGCAGTACTTC.

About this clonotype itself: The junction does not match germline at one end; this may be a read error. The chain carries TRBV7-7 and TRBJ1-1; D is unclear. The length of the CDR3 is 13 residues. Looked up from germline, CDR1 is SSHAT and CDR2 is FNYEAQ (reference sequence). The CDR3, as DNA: TGTGCTAGCAGCTCGGACGGTTTTGGTGAAGCTTTCTTT. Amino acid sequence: CASSSDGFGEAFF.

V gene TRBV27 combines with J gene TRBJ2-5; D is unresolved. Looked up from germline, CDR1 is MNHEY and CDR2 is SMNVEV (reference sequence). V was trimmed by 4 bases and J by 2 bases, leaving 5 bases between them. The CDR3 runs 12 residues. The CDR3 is CASSSGQETQYF. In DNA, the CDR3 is TGTGCCAGCAGTTCCGGACAAGAGACCCAGTACTTC.

The CDR3 sequence is CASSLYPDRGLLAGEVEQYF. The CDR3 coding sequence is TGTGCCAGCAGCCTATACCCGGACAGGGGATTACTAGCGGGAGAAGTGGAGCAGTACTTC. V and J are TRBV7-9 and TRBJ2-7; 11 positions agree with TRBD2. CDR1 and CDR2 from the germline V gene are SEHNR and FQNEAQ (reference sequence). The CDR3 totals 20 residues. The V gene end was trimmed by 5 bases and the J gene end by 7 bases; junction bases not matched to a gene: 25.

In DNA form, the CDR3 reads TGTGCCAGCACCTTCCCGACTAGCGGGAGCTATTCGGGGCAAGAGACCCAGTACTTC. Its translation: CASTFPTSGSYSGQETQYF. The chain recombines TRBV6-2 or TRBV6-3 with TRBJ2-5; 12 bases match TRBD2. Germline V CDR1 and CDR2: MNHEY, SVGEGT. The J segment lost 2 bases and the V segment lost 7 bases, leaving 17 bases of the junction unmatched. This CDR3 contains 19 residues.

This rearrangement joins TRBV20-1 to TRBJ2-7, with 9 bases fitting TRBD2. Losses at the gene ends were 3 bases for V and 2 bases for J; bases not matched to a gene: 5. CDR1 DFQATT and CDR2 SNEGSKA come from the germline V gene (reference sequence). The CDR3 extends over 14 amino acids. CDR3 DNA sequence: TGCAGTGCTAGCCGTCGACTAGCGGCCTACGAGCAGTACTTC. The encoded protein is CSASRRLAAYEQYF.

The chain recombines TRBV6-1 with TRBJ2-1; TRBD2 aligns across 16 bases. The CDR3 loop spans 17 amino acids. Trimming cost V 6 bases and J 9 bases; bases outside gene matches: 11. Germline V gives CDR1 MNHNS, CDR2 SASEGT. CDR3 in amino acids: CASSSPGTSGRASEQFF. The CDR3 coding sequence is TGTGCCAGCAGCAGTCCCGGGACTAGCGGGAGGGCCTCTGAGCAGTTCTTC.

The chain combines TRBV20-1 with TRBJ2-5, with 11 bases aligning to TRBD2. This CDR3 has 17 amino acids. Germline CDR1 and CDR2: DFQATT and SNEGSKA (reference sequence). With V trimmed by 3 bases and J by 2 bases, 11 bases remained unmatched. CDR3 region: CSASALAGGAIQETQYF. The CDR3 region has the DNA TGCAGTGCTAGTGCTCTAGCGGGAGGAGCAATACAAGAGACCCAGTACTTC.